These 5 T cell receptor beta chains were sequenced from one sample in a study of CD4+ T cells in melanoma. The assay was immunoSEQ multiplex PCR, and TCRdb's table has in-frame clones only and misses some. The data show some 21,000 clones, roughly 73% seen once. The receptors stem from a human donor with melanoma.

The rearrangement joins TRBV6-5 to TRBJ2-7; D may match TRBD1 or TRBD2 (6 bases each). CDR3 length: 15 amino acids. From germline, CDR1 is MNHEY and CDR2 SVGAGI. V lost 2 bases and J 3 bases, leaving 14 bases between the germline ends. This chain's CDR3 is CASSYGGGGFYEQYF. CDR3 DNA sequence: TGTGCCAGCAGTTACGGCGGAGGGGGATTCTACGAGCAGTACTTC.

This clone has a single count. The chain links TRBV11-2 to TRBJ2-5; no definite D call. Germline V CDR1 and CDR2: SGHAT, FQNNGV. The CDR3 totals 13 residues. Trimming left V 5 bases short and J 4 bases short, with 11 bases between. CDR3 amino acids: CASSPVSGETQYF. DNA of the CDR3: TGTGCCAGCAGCCCGGTTTCGGGAGAGACCCAGTACTTC.

The gene calls are TRBV15 and TRBJ2-5; 7 bases align to TRBD2. With V trimmed by 4 bases and J by 5 bases, 7 bases remained unmatched. Germline V gene sequence: CDR1 LNHNV, CDR2 YYDKDF (reference sequence). The CDR3 totals 14 residues. The CDR3 loop is CATSKSYGRETQYF. DNA for the CDR3: TGTGCCACCAGCAAATCTTACGGGAGGGAGACCCAGTACTTC. The full variable domain, completed using reference TRBV15 and TRBJ2-5, is DAMVIQNPRYQVTQFGKPVTLSCSQTLNHNVMYWYQQKSSQAPKLLFHYYDKDFNNEADTPDNFQSRRPNTSFCFLDIRSPGLGDTAMYLCATSKSYGRETQYFGPGTRLLVL.

The table lists this clone with a few counts. The chain links TRBV7-6 to TRBJ1-1; TRBD1 might be the D (5 bases). CDR1 is SGHVS, CDR2 FNYEAQ, per germline. The CDR3 spans 12 residues. V was pared by 4 bases and J by 8 bases, with 11 bases between. The CDR3, as DNA: TGTGCCAGCAGCTCGGGCCGGACAGAAGCTTTCTTT. It codes for CASSSGRTEAFF.

V is TRBV6-5 and J is TRBJ2-4; D ambiguous. Trimming left V 0 bases short and J 7 bases short, with 10 bases between. This CDR3 has 14 amino acids. Germline V CDR1 and CDR2: MNHEY, SVGAGI. CDR3 sequence reads: CASSYSTSLNIQYF. The CDR3 region has the DNA TGTGCCAGCAGTTACTCGACCTCATTGAACATTCAGTACTTC.